Listed here are 8 T cell receptor beta chains from one sample, sequenced in a study of esophageal squamous cell carcinoma under preoperative chemotherapy. TCRdb processed the PCR reads anew with MiXCR; each CDR3 protein has one entry. The sample has 15,000 to 20,000 distinct CDR3 sequences, around 46% seen once; the top ten hold roughly 30%. As for time point: after preoperative PTX-NDP chemotherapy. The specimen was obtained from a patient given preoperative chemotherapy. The receptors derive from a human donor with esophageal squamous cell carcinoma. The donor label of this sample is uncertain.

The rearrangement links TRBV11-2 to TRBJ2-1; no clear D gene. The CDR3 contains 15 residues. Trimming pared 5 bases from V and 5 bases from J, leaving 16 bases between. Germline CDR1 and CDR2: SGHAT and FQNNGV. The DNA of the CDR3 is TGTGCCAGCAGCCCCCGGACCGTTCCTAACAATGAGCAGTTCTTC. Encoded protein: CASSPRTVPNNEQFF.

This clonotype was counted many times. The rearrangement links TRBV7-6 to TRBJ2-5; 7 nucleotides line up with TRBD2. The V segment lost 2 bases and the J segment 4 bases; nucleotides outside the gene matches: 4. The germline V gene has CDR1 SGHVS and CDR2 FNYEAQ. This CDR3 has 14 amino acids. The CDR3 reads CASSLPLAPETQYF. In DNA, the CDR3 is TGTGCCAGCAGCTTACCACTAGCGCCAGAGACCCAGTACTTC. Full variable domain (outside the CDR3, taken from reference TRBV7-6 and TRBJ2-5): GAGVSQSPRYKVTKRGQDVALRCDPISGHVSLYWYRQALGQGPEFLTYFNYEAQQDKSGLPNDRFSAERPEGSISTLTIQRTEQRDSAMYRCASSLPLAPETQYFGPGTRLLVL.

This clonotype came up many times. V gene TRBV7-9 combines with J gene TRBJ2-5, with D possibly matching TRBD2 (6 bases). The CDR3 length is 13 residues. Trimming cost V 6 bases and J 2 bases, with 10 bases left between them. CDR1 SEHNR and CDR2 FQNEAQ come from the germline V gene (reference sequence). CDR3 nucleotides: TGTGCCAGCAGTTCCGGGACTCAAGAGACCCAGTACTTC. It codes for CASSSGTQETQYF.

With regard to this clonotype: Since the CDR3 does not end with the conserved phenylalanine or tryptophan, this likely comes from a read error. Because the CDR3's place on the DNA is in doubt, the DNA is left out and the CDR3 is given as listed by TCRdb. The chain uses TRBV7-8 and TRBJ2-5; the table names TRBD2, a call not compared with the DNA. Germline V lookup: CDR1 SGHVS, CDR2 FQNEAQ. 14 amino acids form the CDR3, both terminal residues included. The chain's CDR3 is CASSSTTTKETQLS.

V gene TRBV6-1 combines with J gene TRBJ2-5, with TRBD2 identical over 13 bases. Germline V CDR1 and CDR2: MNHNS, SASEGT. Losses at the gene ends were 6 bases for V and 4 bases for J; bases not matched to a gene: 2. The CDR3 runs to 14 residues. CDR3 nucleotides: TGTGCCAGCAGAGGACTAGCGGGAGCAGAGACCCAGTACTTC. It specifies CASRGLAGAETQYF.

About this clonotype: The junction differs from germline at one of its ends, possibly a read error. The chain is built from TRBV7-8 and TRBJ2-3; D not resolved. CDR3 length: 14 amino acids. Germline lookup yields CDR1 SGHVS and CDR2 FQNEAQ. CDR3 amino acids: CASSLGVGTDTKYF. For the CDR3, the DNA is TGTGCCAGCAGCTTAGGGGTCGGCACAGATACGAAGTATTTT.

Points on this clonotype: An end of the junction differs from the germline gene, which may be a read error. V is TRBV11-2 and J is TRBJ2-4; TRBD1 or TRBD2 may be the D gene (6 bases each). The CDR3 is 17 residues long. Looked up from germline, CDR1 is SGHAT and CDR2 is FQNNGV. In DNA, the CDR3 is TGTGCCAGCAGCTTGGGTTCCGGGGGCCTAGCCCAAAACATCCAGTACTTC. Its protein is CASSLGSGGLAQNIQYF.

The V gene is TRBV7-9, the J gene TRBJ2-6; no firm D call. Trimming removed 1 base from V and 1 base from J, with 5 bases in between. This CDR3 is 15 amino acids long. The germline V gene has CDR1 SEHNR and CDR2 FQNEAQ (reference sequence). This CDR3 reads CASSLGGSGANVLTF. In DNA, the CDR3 is TGTGCCAGCAGCTTAGGGGGTTCTGGGGCCAACGTCCTGACTTTC.